This T cell receptor beta chain was obtained from a study of graft-versus-host responses after intestinal transplantation. About the study: Every recipient underwent anti-thymocyte globulin induction, then tacrolimus and steroids for about three years.

The protocol was immunoSEQ multiplex PCR, while the TCRdb copy is restricted to in-frame clones and leaves out a portion. The profile shows 15,000 or so clones, 74% of them singletons. Study findings and constraints: Peak levels of circulating GvH clones tracked with early post-transplant HvG declines. Analysis identified GvH clones in recipient marrow, with some appearing first in ileum or blood.

CDR3 size: 16 residues. The germline V gene encodes CDR1 SGHTA and CDR2 FQGTGA. The V end was cut by 2 bases, the J end by 1 base, with 11 bases between. About this clone itself: Its antigen remains unknown.

To release intraepithelial and lamina propria lymphocytes, the graft tissue was processed. The source material was ileum tissue, sampled 14 days after transplant. The TCR was taken from a human patient who received an intestinal transplant, so some T cells may come from the graft donor. The chain has TRBV7-3 and TRBJ2-2; D not certain. This chain's CDR3 is CASSLGSGRNTGELFF. The CDR3 nucleotides are TGTGCCAGCAGCTTAGGGTCGGGCCGGAACACCGGGGAGCTGTTTTTT.